The 32 T cell receptor beta chains below come from one sample, sequenced in a study of T-cell memory formation after mild COVID-19. MiXCR, applied by TCRdb to the 5' RACE reads, yields one record per CDR3 protein. The table has about 200,000 distinct CDR3 sequences, over 9.5% seen once; the top ten hold 3% to 4.5%. What was sequenced was PBMCs or a T cell subset sorted from them (not recorded which). These TCRs come from a man between 18 and 29 years old who had mild COVID-19 (a few samples of this study predate the infection). Cell type and time point are not known.

This clonotype showed up many times. CDR3 DNA: TGTGCCAGCAGTTTGGCCACGGGCAAAAACATTCAGTACTTC. Amino acids: CASSLATGKNIQYF. The chain links TRBV27 to TRBJ2-4; D is unclear. The CDR3 is made up of 14 amino acids. Trimming pared 3 bases from V and 3 bases from J, leaving 9 bases between. The germline V gene encodes CDR1 MNHEY and CDR2 SMNVEV (reference sequence).

This clonotype has a handful of counts. This sequence joins TRBV24-1 and TRBJ2-3; no definite D call. Germline CDR1 is KGHDR and CDR2 is SFDVKD. The V end was cut by 6 bases, the J end by 4 bases, with 10 bases between. The CDR3 runs 13 residues. The CDR3 DNA sequence: TGTGCCACCAGTTCCCTCGGGTCAGATACGCAGTATTTT. Residues: CATSSLGSDTQYF.

This clonotype was counted between two and nine times. The J gene is TRBJ2-7, the V gene TRBV7-9, with D unclear. The V and J ends lost 6 bases and 3 bases respectively, with 9 bases between them. This CDR3 has 12 residues. Germline assignment: CDR1 SEHNR and CDR2 FQNEAQ (reference sequence). CDR3 in amino acids: CASSRASYEQYF. The CDR3 DNA is TGTGCCAGCAGTCGGGCGAGCTACGAGCAGTACTTC.

CDR3 nucleotides: TGCAGCGTTGGGACAGGGGGCAATGCAGATACGCAGTATTTT. Translated, it gives CSVGTGGNADTQYF. This chain uses TRBV29-1 with TRBJ2-3; 11 bases match TRBD1. V gave up 4 bases and J gave up 4 bases; unmatched junction bases: 4. This CDR3 comprises 14 residues. The germline CDR1 and CDR2 sequences are SQVTM and ANQGSEA.

This clonotype was observed a few times. The gene calls are TRBV6-6 and TRBJ2-3; D is perhaps TRBD1 (6 bases). V dropped 6 bases and J dropped 2 bases, with 15 bases sitting between them. Germline-derived CDR1 and CDR2 are MNHNY and SVGAGI (reference sequence). This CDR3 is 15 amino acids long. CDR3 amino acids: CASSSQGSDTDTQYF. The CDR3 DNA reads TGTGCCAGCAGCTCTCAGGGGTCAGACACAGATACGCAGTATTTT.

The gene calls are TRBV5-1 and TRBJ2-3; TRBD1 matches 8 bases. V shed 0 bases and J 2 bases; nucleotides not matched to a gene: 8. Germline CDR1 reads SGHRS; CDR2 reads YFSETQ. The CDR3 consists of 17 residues. The DNA of the CDR3 is TGCGCCAGCAGCTTGGGGCCTACAGGGGGGACCACAGATACGCAGTATTTT. It yields the protein CASSLGPTGGTTDTQYF.

This clonotype occurred many times. V and J are TRBV5-5 and TRBJ1-4; 9 nucleotides agree with TRBD1. Trimming cost V 3 bases and J 8 bases; bases outside gene matches: 5. CDR1 SGHKS and CDR2 YYEKEE come from the germline V gene (reference sequence). The CDR3 extends over 14 amino acids. CDR3 coding DNA: TGTGCCAGCAGCTACGAAGGGACAGGGGAAAAACTGTTTTTT. Amino acids: CASSYEGTGEKLFF.

V gene TRBV4-1 combines with J gene TRBJ2-7; D assignment may be TRBD1 or TRBD2 (5 bases each). From germline, CDR1 is MGHRA and CDR2 YSYEKL. This CDR3 is built from 13 residues. Trimming left V 4 bases short and J 7 bases short, with 14 bases between. The CDR3 region has the DNA TGCGCCAGCAGCCTTTACCCAGGGAGAGAGCAGTACGTC. This gives the protein CASSLYPGREQYV.

Many counts were recorded for this clonotype. The chain couples TRBV5-1 to TRBJ2-2; D is uncertain. The CDR3 totals 14 residues. Germline loops: CDR1 SGHRS, CDR2 YFSETQ. V shed 0 bases and J shed 4 bases, with 7 bases lying between them. CDR3 DNA: TGCGCCAGCAGCTTGGCTCCTTCCACCGGGGAGCTGTTTTTT. Translation gives CASSLAPSTGELFF.

This clonotype was seen only a few times. The chain is built from TRBV2 and TRBJ1-2, with no clear D. CDR3 length: 14 amino acids. The V gene lost 2 bases and the J gene lost 0 bases, with 7 bases spanning the gap. CDR1 SNHLY and CDR2 FYNNEI come from the germline V gene. The CDR3 DNA is TGTGCCAGCAGTGAATGGAAAGCTAACTATGGCTACACCTTC. This codes for CASSEWKANYGYTF.

The J gene is TRBJ1-2, the V gene TRBV5-5; no clear D. The V and J ends lost 2 bases and 7 bases respectively, with 15 bases between them. Per the germline V gene, CDR1 is SGHKS and CDR2 is YYEKEE (reference sequence). The CDR3 is 14 amino acids. CDR3 nucleotide sequence: TGTGCCAGCAGCTTAGGGCAGGAGCTTCCTGGCTACACCTTC. Encoded protein: CASSLGQELPGYTF.

This clonotype was counted a few times. V gene TRBV5-6 combines with J gene TRBJ1-5; D gene unclear. V was cut by 2 bases and J by 4 bases, with 10 bases left in between. This CDR3 region has 14 residues. Per germline, CDR1 SGHDT and CDR2 YYEEEE. The DNA for the CDR3 is TGTGCCAGCAGCTTATTCGTAGAGAATCAGCCCCAGCATTTT. Amino acids: CASSLFVENQPQHF.

This clonotype was recorded at least ten times. The V gene is TRBV20-1, the J gene TRBJ2-5; D ambiguous. Germline V lookup: CDR1 DFQATT, CDR2 SNEGSKA (reference sequence). V was clipped by 3 bases and J by 3 bases, with 5 bases between them. There are 11 residues in the CDR3. The CDR3 region is CSARGEETQYF. CDR3 DNA: TGCAGTGCTAGGGGTGAAGAGACCCAGTACTTC.

The CDR3 DNA follows: TGTGCCAGCAGCGTAGGGGGCCGGGACACCGGGGAGCTGTTTTTT. Protein sequence: CASSVGGRDTGELFF. The gene calls are TRBV9 and TRBJ2-2, with a possible D match to TRBD1 (5 bases). CDR1 SGDLS and CDR2 YYNGEE come from the germline V gene. Trimming removed 0 bases from V and 3 bases from J, with 9 bases in between. CDR3 length: 15 residues.

The sample holds a few counts of this clonotype. The CDR3 loop reads CASSPLTGGIAETQYF. The CDR3, as DNA: TGCGCCAGCAGCCCCCTGACAGGGGGGATTGCAGAGACCCAGTACTTC. The chain carries TRBV5-1 and TRBJ2-5; 9 nucleotides align to TRBD1. Trimming at V came to 4 bases and at J to 4 bases, leaving 11 bases not matched to a gene. The germline V gene has CDR1 SGHRS and CDR2 YFSETQ. There are 16 residues in the CDR3.

This clonotype was detected ten times or more. V usage is TRBV12-3 or TRBV12-4 and J usage is TRBJ2-5, with D unclear. The CDR3 is 15 amino acids. Trimming removed 0 bases at V and 3 bases at J, with 11 bases between. This CDR3 is CASSLATAQEETQYF. The CDR3 bases are TGTGCCAGCAGTTTAGCAACCGCCCAAGAAGAGACCCAGTACTTC.

This clonotype was counted many times. The genes are TRBV29-1 and TRBJ1-1, with D possibly being TRBD1 (5 bases). The length of the CDR3 is 15 residues. Trimming took 8 bases from V and 0 from J, leaving 19 bases between them. Looked up from germline, CDR1 is SQVTM and CDR2 is ANQGSEA. CDR3: CSTRAGWGMNTEAFF. The DNA of the CDR3 is TGCAGCACGAGGGCTGGATGGGGGATGAACACTGAAGCTTTCTTT.

This clonotype appeared a few times. This chain joins TRBV2 and TRBJ2-2; D ambiguous. Germline V gene data show CDR1 as SNHLY and CDR2 as FYNNEI. V was clipped by 6 bases and J by 0 bases, with 8 bases between them. The CDR3 is 14 residues long. CDR3 protein: CASRATPNTGELFF. DNA of the CDR3: TGTGCCAGCAGAGCCACACCGAACACCGGGGAGCTGTTTTTT.

This clonotype came up many times. The rearrangement joins TRBV11-2 to TRBJ2-1; D remains unclear. Per germline, CDR1 SGHAT and CDR2 FQNNGV. The CDR3 spans 15 residues. The germline V and J ends were trimmed by 0 bases and 4 bases, with 10 bases remaining between them. The CDR3: CASSLDRLQYNEQFF. CDR3 in DNA: TGTGCCAGCAGCTTAGATCGATTGCAGTACAATGAGCAGTTCTTC. Using reference TRBV11-2 and TRBJ2-1 for the parts outside the CDR3, the full variable domain is EAGVAQSPRYKIIEKRQSVAFWCNPISGHATLYWYQQILGQGPKLLIQFQNNGVVDDSQLPKDRFSAERLKGVDSTLKIQPAKLEDSAVYLCASSLDRLQYNEQFFGPGTRLTVL.

Regarding this clonotype: Since the CDR3 does not end with the conserved phenylalanine or tryptophan, this likely comes from a read error. V usage is TRBV5-1 and J usage is TRBJ1-1, with a weak D call TRBD1 (5 bases). CDR1 and CDR2 (germline): SGHRS, YFSETQ. The V end was cut by 4 bases, the J end by 2 bases, with 9 bases between. This CDR3 region has 13 residues. In nucleotides, the CDR3 is TGCGCCAGCAGCCGAGACAGAAACACTGAAGCTTTCTAT. Residues: CASSRDRNTEAFY.

The sample holds a few counts of this clonotype. The V and J genes are TRBV20-1 and TRBJ2-3; TRBD1 or TRBD2 may be the D gene (5 bases each). CDR3 length: 13 amino acids. V was cut by 6 bases and J by 3 bases, with 13 bases left in between. Germline V lookup: CDR1 DFQATT, CDR2 SNEGSKA (reference sequence). CDR3 amino acids: CSALSGTTDTQYF. CDR3 sequence (DNA): TGCAGTGCCCTCTCAGGGACGACAGATACGCAGTATTTT.

The table lists this clonotype with a few counts. This rearrangement joins TRBV5-1 to TRBJ1-2; D call uncertain. V lost 0 bases and J lost 0, with 9 bases in between. The germline gives CDR1 SGHRS, CDR2 YFSETQ. The CDR3 totals 15 residues. The CDR3 bases are TGCGCCAGCAGCTTGGACGGGCAGGCTAACTATGGCTACACCTTC. Residues: CASSLDGQANYGYTF.

The chain recombines TRBV4-2 with TRBJ1-2, with a tentative D call TRBD1 (6 bases). In germline, CDR1 is LGHNA, CDR2 YNFKEQ. This CDR3 has 14 amino acids. Trimming pared 4 bases from V and 2 bases from J, leaving 11 bases between. The CDR3, as DNA: TGTGCCAGCAGCCGCCCTGGGACAAACTATGGCTACACCTTC. It translates to CASSRPGTNYGYTF.

Many counts were recorded for this clonotype. The chain employs TRBV5-1 and TRBJ2-7; no clear D gene. The V end lost 0 bases, the J end lost 2 bases, and 9 bases lay between the germline ends. This CDR3 is 14 amino acids long. Germline CDR1 reads SGHRS; CDR2 reads YFSETQ. The CDR3 reads CASSLEAGPYEQYF. The CDR3 DNA is TGCGCCAGCAGCTTGGAGGCCGGTCCCTACGAGCAGTACTTC.

This chain connects TRBV18 to TRBJ1-1, with D hard to call. Germline CDR1 reads KGHSH; CDR2 reads LQKENI. This CDR3 is 16 amino acids long. V was trimmed by 5 bases and J by 5 bases, leaving 21 bases between them. This CDR3 is CASSGKTGLERTEAFF. CDR3 in DNA: TGTGCCAGCTCAGGAAAAACGGGATTGGAACGGACTGAAGCTTTCTTT.

This chain uses TRBV18 with TRBJ2-7; TRBD1 or TRBD2 may be the D gene (5 bases each). The germline V gene has CDR1 KGHSH and CDR2 LQKENI. Trimming stripped 4 bases from V and 1 base from J, with 11 bases between. This CDR3 has 14 residues. The CDR3 reads CASSLRGYSYEQYV. In DNA form, the CDR3 reads TGTGCCAGCTCACTCCGGGGCTATTCCTACGAGCAGTACGTC.

This clonotype appeared a few times. V usage is TRBV20-1 and J usage is TRBJ1-5; a weak D match, TRBD1 (6 bases). V lost 0 bases and J 5 bases, leaving 11 bases between the germline ends. Germline-derived CDR1 and CDR2 are DFQATT and SNEGSKA (reference sequence). The CDR3 runs 14 residues. CDR3 sequence reads: CSARDRAGDQPQHF. The CDR3 bases are TGCAGTGCTAGAGATCGGGCAGGGGATCAGCCCCAGCATTTT.

This clonotype has more than one count but fewer than ten. The chain has TRBV10-2 and TRBJ1-2; 8 nucleotides match TRBD1. Germline lookup yields CDR1 WSHSY and CDR2 SAAADI. The CDR3 has 13 amino acids. J was trimmed by 4 bases and V by 5 bases; bases with no gene match: 3. The CDR3 DNA reads as TGCGCCAGCAGTCCTACAGGGGGCTATGGCTACACCTTC. Amino acids: CASSPTGGYGYTF.

This clonotype was recorded a few times. J is TRBJ2-5 and V is TRBV4-2; D is perhaps TRBD1 (6 bases). The CDR3 length is 15 residues. V lost 5 bases and J 4 bases, leaving 17 bases between the germline ends. CDR1 is LGHNA, CDR2 YNFKEQ, per germline. For the CDR3, the DNA is TGTGCCAGCAGCACCTCAGGGGTGGCGGGAGAGACCCAGTACTTC. Protein sequence: CASSTSGVAGETQYF.

V gene TRBV10-2 combines with J gene TRBJ2-6; no reliable D call. The V end was cut by 6 bases, the J end by 2 bases, with 20 bases between. In germline, CDR1 is WSHSY, CDR2 SAAADI. This CDR3 is built from 18 residues. The CDR3 nucleotides read TGCGCCAGCAGGACGCCATGGATTACCGCTCCTGGGGCCAACGTCCTGACTTTC. It translates to CASRTPWITAPGANVLTF.

Ten or more counts support this clonotype. J is TRBJ2-1 and V is TRBV6-5; D is possibly TRBD2 (7 bases). V was pared by 3 bases and J by 9 bases, with 18 bases between. Germline CDR1 reads MNHEY; CDR2 reads SVGAGI. The CDR3 is 15 residues long. CDR3 residues: CASSYRATGGGEQFF. DNA for the CDR3: TGTGCCAGCAGTTATCGGGCTACGGGGGGCGGTGAGCAGTTCTTC.

This clonotype was recorded at least ten times. The genes are TRBV6-6 and TRBJ2-5; unclear D gene. From germline, CDR1 is MNHNY and CDR2 SVGAGI (reference sequence). V lost 7 bases to trimming and J lost 2 bases, with 14 bases between them. This CDR3 spans 14 amino acids. The CDR3 sequence is CASTWASQQETQYF. The DNA for the CDR3 is TGTGCCAGCACTTGGGCCTCTCAGCAAGAGACCCAGTACTTC.